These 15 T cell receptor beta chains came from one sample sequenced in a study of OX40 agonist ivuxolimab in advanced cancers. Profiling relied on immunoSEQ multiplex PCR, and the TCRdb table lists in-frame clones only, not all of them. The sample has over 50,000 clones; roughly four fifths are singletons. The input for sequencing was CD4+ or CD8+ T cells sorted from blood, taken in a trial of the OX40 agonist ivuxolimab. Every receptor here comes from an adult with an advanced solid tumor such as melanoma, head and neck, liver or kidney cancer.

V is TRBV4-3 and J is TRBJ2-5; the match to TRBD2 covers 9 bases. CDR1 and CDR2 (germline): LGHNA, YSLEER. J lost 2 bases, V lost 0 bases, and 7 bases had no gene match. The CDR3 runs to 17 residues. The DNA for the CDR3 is TGCGCCAGCAGCCAAGAGAGGAAGCGGGGGGCACAAGAGACCCAGTACTTC. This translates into CASSQERKRGAQETQYF.

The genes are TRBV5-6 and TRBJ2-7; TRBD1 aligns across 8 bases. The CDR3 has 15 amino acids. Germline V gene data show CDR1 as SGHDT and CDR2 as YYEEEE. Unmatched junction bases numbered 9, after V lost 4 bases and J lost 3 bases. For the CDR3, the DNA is TGTGCCAGCAGCAGCCCAGGACAGGGAATCTACGAGCAGTACTTC. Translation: CASSSPGQGIYEQYF.

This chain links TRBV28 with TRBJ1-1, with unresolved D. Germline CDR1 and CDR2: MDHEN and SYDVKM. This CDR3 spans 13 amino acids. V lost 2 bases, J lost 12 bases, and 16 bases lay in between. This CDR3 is CASSLPGPRRTFF. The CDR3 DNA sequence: TGTGCCAGCAGTTTACCCGGGCCCCGGAGGACTTTCTTT. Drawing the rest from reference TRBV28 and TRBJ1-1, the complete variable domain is DVKVTQSSRYLVKRTGEKVFLECVQDMDHENMFWYRQDPGLGLRLIYFSYDVKMKEKGDIPEGYSVSREKKERFSLILESASTNQTSMYLCASSLPGPRRTFFGQGTRLTVV.

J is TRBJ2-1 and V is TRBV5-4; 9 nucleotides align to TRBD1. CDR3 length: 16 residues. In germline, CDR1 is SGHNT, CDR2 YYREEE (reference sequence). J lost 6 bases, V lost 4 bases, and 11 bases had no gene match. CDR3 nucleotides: TGTGCCAGCAGCCCCGCGGGACAGGGCTGGGGCAATGAGCAGTTCTTC. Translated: CASSPAGQGWGNEQFF.

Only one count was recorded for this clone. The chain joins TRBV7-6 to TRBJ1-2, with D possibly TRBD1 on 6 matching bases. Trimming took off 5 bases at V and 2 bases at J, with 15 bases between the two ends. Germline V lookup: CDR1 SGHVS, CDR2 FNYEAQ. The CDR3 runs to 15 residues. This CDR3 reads CASSPRGRGNYGYTF. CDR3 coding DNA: TGTGCCAGCAGCCCCAGGGGACGAGGGAACTATGGCTACACCTTC.

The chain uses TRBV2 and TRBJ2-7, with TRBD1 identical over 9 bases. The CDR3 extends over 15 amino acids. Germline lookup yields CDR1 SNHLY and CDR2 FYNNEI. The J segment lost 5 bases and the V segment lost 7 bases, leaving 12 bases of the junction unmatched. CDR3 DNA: TGTGCCAGCAACGAGCAACTACAGGGGGCCGACGAGCAGTACTTC. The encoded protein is CASNEQLQGADEQYF.

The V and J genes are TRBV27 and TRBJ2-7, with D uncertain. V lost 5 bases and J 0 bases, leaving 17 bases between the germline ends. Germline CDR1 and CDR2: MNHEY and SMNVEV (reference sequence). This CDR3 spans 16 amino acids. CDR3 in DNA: TGTGCCAGCAGTCCCCCGGGCGGCCGACTCTCCTACGAGCAGTACTTC. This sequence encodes CASSPPGGRLSYEQYF.

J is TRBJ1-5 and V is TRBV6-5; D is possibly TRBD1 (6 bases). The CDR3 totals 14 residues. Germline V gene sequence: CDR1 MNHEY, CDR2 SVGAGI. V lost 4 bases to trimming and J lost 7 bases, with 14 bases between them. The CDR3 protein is CASSLQGARQPQHF. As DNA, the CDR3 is TGTGCCAGCAGTTTACAGGGCGCGAGGCAGCCCCAGCATTTT.

CDR3 DNA sequence: TGTGCCAGCAGCTTATCGGCCCGAGACACAATTAACTATGGCTACACCTTC. The encoded protein is CASSLSARDTINYGYTF. The chain joins TRBV7-2 to TRBJ1-2; D is ambiguous. This CDR3 region has 17 residues. Germline values: CDR1 SGHTA, CDR2 FQGNSA. V was clipped by 2 bases and J by 1 base, with 17 bases between them.

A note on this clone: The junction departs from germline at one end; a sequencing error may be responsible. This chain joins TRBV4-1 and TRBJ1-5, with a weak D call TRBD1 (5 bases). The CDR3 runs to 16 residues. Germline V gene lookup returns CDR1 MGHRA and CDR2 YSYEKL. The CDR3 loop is CAGSQNTGISNQPQHF. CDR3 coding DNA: TGCGCCGGCAGCCAAAACACAGGAATTAGCAATCAGCCCCAGCATTTT.

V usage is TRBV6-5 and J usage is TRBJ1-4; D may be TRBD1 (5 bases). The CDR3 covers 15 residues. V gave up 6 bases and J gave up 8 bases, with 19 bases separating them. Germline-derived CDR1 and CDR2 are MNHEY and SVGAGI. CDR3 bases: TGTGCCAGCAGCCCCGGGAGGGACCAAATAGAAAAACTGTTTTTT. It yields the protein CASSPGRDQIEKLFF.

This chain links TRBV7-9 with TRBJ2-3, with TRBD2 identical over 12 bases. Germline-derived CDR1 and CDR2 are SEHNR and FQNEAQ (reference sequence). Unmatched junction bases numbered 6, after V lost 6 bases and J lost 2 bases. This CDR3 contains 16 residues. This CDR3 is CASRPGLAGPTDTQYF. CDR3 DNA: TGTGCCAGCAGACCCGGACTAGCGGGGCCCACAGATACGCAGTATTTT.

CDR3 protein: CASSKGDYGYTF. CDR3 nucleotide sequence: TGTGCCAGTAGTAAAGGGGACTATGGCTACACCTTC. The chain combines TRBV19 with TRBJ1-2; D is perhaps TRBD1 (5 bases). This CDR3 has 12 amino acids. Trimming cost V 4 bases and J 3 bases, with 6 bases left between them. Germline-derived CDR1 and CDR2 are LNHDA and SQIVND (reference sequence).

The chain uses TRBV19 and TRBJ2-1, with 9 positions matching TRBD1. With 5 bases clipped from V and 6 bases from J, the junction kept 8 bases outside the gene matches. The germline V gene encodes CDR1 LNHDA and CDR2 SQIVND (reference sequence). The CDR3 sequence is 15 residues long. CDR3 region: CASSSTGGPANEQFF. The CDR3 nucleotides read TGTGCCAGTAGTTCCACAGGGGGCCCCGCCAATGAGCAGTTCTTC.

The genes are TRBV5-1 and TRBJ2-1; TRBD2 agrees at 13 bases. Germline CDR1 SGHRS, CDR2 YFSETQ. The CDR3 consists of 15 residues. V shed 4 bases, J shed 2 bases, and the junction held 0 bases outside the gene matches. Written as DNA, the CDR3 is TGCGCCAGCAGCGGGACTAGCGGGGCCTACAATGAGCAGTTCTTC. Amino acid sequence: CASSGTSGAYNEQFF.